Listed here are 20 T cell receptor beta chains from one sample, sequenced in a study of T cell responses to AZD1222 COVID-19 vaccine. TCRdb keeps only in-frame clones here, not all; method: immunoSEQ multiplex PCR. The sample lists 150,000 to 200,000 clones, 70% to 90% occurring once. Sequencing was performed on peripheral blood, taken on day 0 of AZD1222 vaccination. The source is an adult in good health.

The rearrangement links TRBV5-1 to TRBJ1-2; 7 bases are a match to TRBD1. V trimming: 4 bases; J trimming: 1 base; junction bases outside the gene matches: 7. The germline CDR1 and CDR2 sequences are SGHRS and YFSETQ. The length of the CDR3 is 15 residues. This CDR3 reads CASSPEQGFNYGYTF. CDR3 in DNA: TGCGCCAGCAGCCCTGAACAGGGGTTTAACTATGGCTACACCTTC.

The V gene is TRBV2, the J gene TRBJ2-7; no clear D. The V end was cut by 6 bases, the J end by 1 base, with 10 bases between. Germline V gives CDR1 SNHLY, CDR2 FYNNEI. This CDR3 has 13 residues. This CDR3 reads CASRVPASYEQYF. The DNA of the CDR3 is TGTGCCAGCAGGGTTCCAGCATCCTACGAGCAGTACTTC.

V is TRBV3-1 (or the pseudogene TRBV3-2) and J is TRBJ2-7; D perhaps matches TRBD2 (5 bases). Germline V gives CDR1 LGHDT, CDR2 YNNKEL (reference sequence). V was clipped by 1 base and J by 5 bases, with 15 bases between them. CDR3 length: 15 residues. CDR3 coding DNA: TGTGCCAGCAGCCAAGCCCCCTCTACTAGAGACGAGCAGTACTTC. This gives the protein CASSQAPSTRDEQYF.

Here the CDR3 DNA reads TGCAGTGCTAGTCTTCGGGGGCCAGGTTCTCAGCCCCAGCATTTT. Translating gives CSASLRGPGSQPQHF. The chain couples TRBV20-1 to TRBJ1-5, with a possible D match to TRBD1 (6 bases). CDR1 is DFQATT, CDR2 SNEGSKA, per germline (reference sequence). Trimming cost V 3 bases and J 6 bases, with 18 bases left between them. This CDR3 is built from 15 residues.

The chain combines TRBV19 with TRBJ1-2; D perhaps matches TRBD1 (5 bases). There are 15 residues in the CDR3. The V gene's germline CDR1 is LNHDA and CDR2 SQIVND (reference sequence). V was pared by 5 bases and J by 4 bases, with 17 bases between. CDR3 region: CASSVTMTASYGYTF. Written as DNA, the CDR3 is TGTGCCAGTAGTGTCACCATGACAGCGAGCTATGGCTACACCTTC.

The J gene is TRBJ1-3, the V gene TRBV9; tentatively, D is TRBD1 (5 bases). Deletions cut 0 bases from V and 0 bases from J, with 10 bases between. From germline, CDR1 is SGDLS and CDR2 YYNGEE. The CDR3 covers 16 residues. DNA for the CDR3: TGTGCCAGCAGCGTAGCCCAGGGCAGCTCTGGAAACACCATATATTTT. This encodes CASSVAQGSSGNTIYF.

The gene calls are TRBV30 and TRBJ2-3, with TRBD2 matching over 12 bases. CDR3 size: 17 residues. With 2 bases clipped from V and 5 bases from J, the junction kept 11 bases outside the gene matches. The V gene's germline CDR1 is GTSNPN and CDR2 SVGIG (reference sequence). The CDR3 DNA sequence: TGTGCCTGGAGTCCCCGACTAGCGGGGGATTTCTTAGATACGCAGTATTTT. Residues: CAWSPRLAGDFLDTQYF.

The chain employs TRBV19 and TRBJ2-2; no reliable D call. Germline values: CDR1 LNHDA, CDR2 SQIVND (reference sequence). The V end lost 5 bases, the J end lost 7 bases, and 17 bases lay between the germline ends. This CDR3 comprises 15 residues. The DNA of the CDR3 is TGTGCCAGTAGTTCAGATAGTGGGATAGGCGGGGAGCTGTTTTTT. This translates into CASSSDSGIGGELFF. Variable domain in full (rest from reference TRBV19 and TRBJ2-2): DGGITQSPKYLFRKEGQNVTLSCEQNLNHDAMYWYRQDPGQGLRLIYYSQIVNDFQKGDIAEGYSVSREKKESFPLTVTSAQKNPTAFYLCASSSDSGIGGELFFGEGSRLTVL.

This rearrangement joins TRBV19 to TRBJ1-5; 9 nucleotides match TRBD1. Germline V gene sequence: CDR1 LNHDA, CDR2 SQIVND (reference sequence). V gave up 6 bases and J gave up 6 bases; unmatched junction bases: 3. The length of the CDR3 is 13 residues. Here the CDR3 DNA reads TGTGCCAGTAGCCTGACAGGGGGTCAGCCCCAGCATTTT. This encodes CASSLTGGQPQHF.

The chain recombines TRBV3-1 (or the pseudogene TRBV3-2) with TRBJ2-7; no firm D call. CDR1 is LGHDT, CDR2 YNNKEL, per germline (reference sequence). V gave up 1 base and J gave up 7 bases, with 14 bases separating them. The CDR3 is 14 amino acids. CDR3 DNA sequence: TGTGCCAGCAGCCAAGGGCTCATTGGGGTGGAGCAGTACTTC. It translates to CASSQGLIGVEQYF.

CDR3 sequence reads: CASSPGRGKGSNQPQHF. CDR3 in DNA: TGTGCCAGCAGTCCCGGACGGGGGAAGGGAAGCAATCAGCCCCAGCATTTT. The rearrangement joins TRBV28 to TRBJ1-5, with D perhaps TRBD1 (5 bases). V was trimmed by 5 bases and J by 1 base, leaving 18 bases between them. The CDR3 runs to 17 residues. The germline CDR1 and CDR2 sequences are MDHEN and SYDVKM.

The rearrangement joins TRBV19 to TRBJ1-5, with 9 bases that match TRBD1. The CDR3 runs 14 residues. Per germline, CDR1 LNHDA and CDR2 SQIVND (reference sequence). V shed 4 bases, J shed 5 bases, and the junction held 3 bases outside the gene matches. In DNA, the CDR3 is TGTGCCAGTAGTACTGGACAGGGGCATCAGCCCCAGCATTTT. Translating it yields CASSTGQGHQPQHF.

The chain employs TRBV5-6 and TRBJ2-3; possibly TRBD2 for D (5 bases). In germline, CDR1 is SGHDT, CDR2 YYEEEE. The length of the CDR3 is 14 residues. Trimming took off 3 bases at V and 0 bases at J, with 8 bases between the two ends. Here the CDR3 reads CASSYGESTDTQYF. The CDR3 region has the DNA TGTGCCAGCAGCTACGGGGAAAGCACAGATACGCAGTATTTT.

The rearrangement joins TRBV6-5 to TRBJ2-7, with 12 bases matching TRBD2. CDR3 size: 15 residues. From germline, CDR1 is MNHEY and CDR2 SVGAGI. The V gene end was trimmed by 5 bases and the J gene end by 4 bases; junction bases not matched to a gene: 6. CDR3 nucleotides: TGTGCCAGCAGTAGGGGGACTAGCGGGTTGTACGAGCAGTACTTC. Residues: CASSRGTSGLYEQYF.

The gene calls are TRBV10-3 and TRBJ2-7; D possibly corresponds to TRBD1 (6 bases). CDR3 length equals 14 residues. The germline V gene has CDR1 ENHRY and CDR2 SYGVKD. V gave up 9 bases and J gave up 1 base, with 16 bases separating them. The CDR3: CAIKKVDSSYEQYF. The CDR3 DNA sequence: TGTGCCATAAAGAAGGTGGACAGTTCCTACGAGCAGTACTTC.

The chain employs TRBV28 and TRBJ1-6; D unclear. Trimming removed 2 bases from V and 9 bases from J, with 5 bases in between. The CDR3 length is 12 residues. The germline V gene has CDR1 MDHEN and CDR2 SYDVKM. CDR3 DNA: TGTGCCAGCAGTTTAATGCGTTCACCCCTCCACTTT. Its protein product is CASSLMRSPLHF.

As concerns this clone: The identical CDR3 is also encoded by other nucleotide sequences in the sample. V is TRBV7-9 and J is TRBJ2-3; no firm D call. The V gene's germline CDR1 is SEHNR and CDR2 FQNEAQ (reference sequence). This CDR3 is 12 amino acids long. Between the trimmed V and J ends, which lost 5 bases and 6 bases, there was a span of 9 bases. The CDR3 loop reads CASSPTGDTQYF. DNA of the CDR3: TGTGCCAGCAGCCCCACGGGTGATACGCAGTATTTT. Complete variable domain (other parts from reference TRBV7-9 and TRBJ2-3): DTGVSQNPRHKITKRGQNVTFRCDPISEHNRLYWYRQTLGQGPEFLTYFQNEAQLEKSRLLSDRFSAERPKGSFSTLEIQRTEQGDSAMYLCASSPTGDTQYFGPGTRLTVL.

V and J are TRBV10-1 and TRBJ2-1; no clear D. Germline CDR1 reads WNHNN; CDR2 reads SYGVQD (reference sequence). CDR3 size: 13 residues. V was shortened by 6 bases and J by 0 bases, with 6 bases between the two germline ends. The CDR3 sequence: CASSESSYNEQFF. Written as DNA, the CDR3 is TGCGCCAGCAGCGAAAGCTCCTACAATGAGCAGTTCTTC.

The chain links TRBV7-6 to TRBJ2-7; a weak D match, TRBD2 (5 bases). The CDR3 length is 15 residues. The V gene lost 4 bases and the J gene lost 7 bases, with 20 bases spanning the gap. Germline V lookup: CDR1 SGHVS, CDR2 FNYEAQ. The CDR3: CASSSLGAGVGEQYF. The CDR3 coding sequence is TGTGCCAGCAGCTCCCTGGGAGCAGGCGTCGGGGAGCAGTACTTC.

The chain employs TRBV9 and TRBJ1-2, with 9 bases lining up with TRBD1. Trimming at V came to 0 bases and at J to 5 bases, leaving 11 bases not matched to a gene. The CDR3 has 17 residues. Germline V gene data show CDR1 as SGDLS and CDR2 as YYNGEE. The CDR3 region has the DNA TGTGCCAGCAGCGTAGCTACAGGGGGCCGGACAGGGTATGGCTACACCTTC. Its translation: CASSVATGGRTGYGYTF.